This TCR beta chain was sequenced for a study of response to subunit inactivated influenza vaccine. TCRdb used MiXCR to reprocess the RT-PCR reads, holding one entry per CDR3 protein. The table has around 750,000 distinct CDR3 sequences, 20% to 25% seen once; the top ten hold roughly 10%. A few counts support this clonotype. Germline CDR1 is SGHTA and CDR2 is FQGNSA. The CDR3 sequence is 15 residues long. V was pared by 5 bases and J by 0 bases, with 12 bases between. The sequenced sample was PBMCs from blood, obtained less than 6 days after vaccination. The genes are TRBV7-2 and TRBJ2-3; no clear D. This sequence was found in a man aged 45 to 65 who received an inactivated influenza vaccine. The CDR3 DNA sequence: TGTGCCAGCAGCCCCCAGGAGATGAGCACAGATACGCAGTATTTT. Amino acids: CASSPQEMSTDTQYF. The variable domain in full, with the rest retrieved from reference TRBV7-2 and TRBJ2-3, is GAGVSQSPSNKVTEKGKDVELRCDPISGHTALYWYRQSLGQGLEFLIYFQGNSAPDKSGLPSDRFSAERTGGSVSTLTIQRTQQEDSAVYLCASSPQEMSTDTQYFGPGTRLTVL.